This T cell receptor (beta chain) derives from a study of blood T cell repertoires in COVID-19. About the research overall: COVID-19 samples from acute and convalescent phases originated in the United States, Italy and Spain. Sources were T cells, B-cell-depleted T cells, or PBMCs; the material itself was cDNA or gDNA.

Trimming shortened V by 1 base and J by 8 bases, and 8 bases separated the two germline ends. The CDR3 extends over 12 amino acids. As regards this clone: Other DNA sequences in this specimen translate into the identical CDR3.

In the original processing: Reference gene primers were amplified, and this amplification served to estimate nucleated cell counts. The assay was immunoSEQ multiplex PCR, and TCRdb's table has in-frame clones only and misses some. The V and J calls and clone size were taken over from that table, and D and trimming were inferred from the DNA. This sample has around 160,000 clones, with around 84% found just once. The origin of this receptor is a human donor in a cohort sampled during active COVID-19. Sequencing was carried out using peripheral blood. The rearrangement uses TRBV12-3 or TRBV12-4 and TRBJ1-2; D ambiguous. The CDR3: CASSLGARGYTF. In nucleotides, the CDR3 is TGTGCCAGCAGTTTAGGGGCCAGGGGCTACACCTTC.